A single sample gave rise to the 4 T cell receptor beta chains below, sequenced in a study of beta chain features in type 1 diabetes. Investigators reverse transcribed all isolated RNA, so they sequenced expressed TCRB transcripts. Produced via immunoSEQ multiplex PCR; TCRdb's table is partial and in-frame only. The repertoire holds 150,000 to 190,000 clones, with 9% to 12% as singletons. The antigens these receptors bind are not known. Points from the study as a whole: TCRB CDR3 length was moderately but significantly reduced in all four CD4+ subsets of Type 1 diabetes patients.

The source material was central memory CD4+ T cells from blood. These receptors originate from a man in his thirties or forties with type 1 diabetes.

The J gene is TRBJ1-2, the V gene TRBV9, with D perhaps matching TRBD1 (6 bases). Per germline, CDR1 SGDLS and CDR2 YYNGEE. The CDR3 is 15 amino acids. V dropped 0 bases and J dropped 4 bases, with 13 bases sitting between them. In nucleotides, the CDR3 is TGTGCCAGCAGCGTAGGAAGCAGGGACACCTATGGCTACACCTTC. Its protein product is CASSVGSRDTYGYTF.

The chain joins TRBV18 to TRBJ2-3; maybe TRBD2 (5 bases). CDR1 and CDR2 from the germline V gene are KGHSH and LQKENI. CDR3 length equals 12 residues. The V end lost 3 bases, the J end lost 9 bases, and 10 bases lay between the germline ends. Here the CDR3 DNA reads TGTGCCAGCTCACCGGGCGGAGGCACGCAGTATTTT. Translation gives CASSPGGGTQYF.

The chain recombines TRBV7-2 with TRBJ1-1; D is perhaps TRBD1 (6 bases). This CDR3 has 15 residues. Trimming took off 1 base at V and 1 base at J, with 10 bases between the two ends. The germline V gene encodes CDR1 SGHTA and CDR2 FQGNSA. In DNA form, the CDR3 reads TGTGCCAGCAGCTTAGGTACAGGGACGAACACTGAAGCTTTCTTT. Its translation: CASSLGTGTNTEAFF.

The chain has TRBV29-1 and TRBJ1-1; D may be TRBD1 (6 bases). V gave up 7 bases and J gave up 8 bases, with 14 bases separating them. The CDR3 spans 11 residues. Germline V gene data show CDR1 as SQVTM and CDR2 as ANQGSEA. The CDR3 DNA sequence: TGCAGCGCTAGACGACAGGCCGAAGCTTTCTTT. The encoded protein is CSARRQAEAFF.